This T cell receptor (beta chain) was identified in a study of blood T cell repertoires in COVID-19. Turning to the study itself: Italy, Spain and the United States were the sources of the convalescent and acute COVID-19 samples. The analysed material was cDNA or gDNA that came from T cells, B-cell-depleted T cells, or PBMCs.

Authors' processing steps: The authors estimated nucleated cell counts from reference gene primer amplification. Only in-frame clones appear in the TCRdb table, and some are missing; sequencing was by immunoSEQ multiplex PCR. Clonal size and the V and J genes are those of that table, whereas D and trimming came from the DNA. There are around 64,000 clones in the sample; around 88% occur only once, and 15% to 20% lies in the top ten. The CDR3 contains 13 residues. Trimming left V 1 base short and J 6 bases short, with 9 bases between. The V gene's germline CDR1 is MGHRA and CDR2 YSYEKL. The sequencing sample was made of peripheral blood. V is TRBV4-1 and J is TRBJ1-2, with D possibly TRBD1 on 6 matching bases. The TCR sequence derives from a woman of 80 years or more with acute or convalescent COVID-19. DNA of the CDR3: TGCGCCAGCAGCCAAGGGCAGGGGCATGGCTACACCTTC. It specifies CASSQGQGHGYTF.